These 21 T cell receptor beta chains were sequenced from one sample in a study of T cell clonality in common variable immunodeficiency. Only in-frame clones appear in the TCRdb table, and some are missing; sequencing was by immunoSEQ multiplex PCR. The sample holds under 45,000 clones, and no clone turns up only once. Material: peripheral blood mononuclear cells. The receptors derive from a person aged 18 to 75 in good health.

This clone came up many times. The germline gene is not matched at one end of the junction; a read error may be the cause. The missing CDR3 end, 3 residues past where the read stops, is filled in from the germline J gene. The chain links TRBV20-1 to TRBJ2-5, with D possibly called TRBD1 or TRBD2 (5 bases each). This CDR3 contains 11 residues. Germline V gives CDR1 DFQATT, CDR2 SNEGSKA (reference sequence). The CDR3 spells CSARGAETQYF. Incomplete CDR3 DNA: TGCAGTGCAAGAGGGGCAGAGACC.

This clone was counted ten times or more. With the read ending 3 residues before the CDR3 end, the germline J gene is used to fill in that end. This chain joins TRBV3-1 (or the pseudogene TRBV3-2) and TRBJ2-7; TRBD2 matches at 10 bases. The germline gives CDR1 LGHDT, CDR2 YNNKEL (reference sequence). The CDR3 covers 17 residues. V gave up 3 bases and J gave up 2 bases; unmatched junction bases: 10. The CDR3 bases that were read are TGTGCCAGCAGCCATCACTTCCTAGCGGGAGCGGCCTACGAG. Translation gives CASSHHFLAGAAYE. The full CDR3 protein is CASSHHFLAGAAYEQYF.

This clone was observed at least ten times. The missing CDR3 end, 3 residues past where the read stops, is filled in from the germline J gene. This chain links TRBV20-1 with TRBJ1-2; 9 nucleotides agree with TRBD1. The CDR3 totals 16 residues. Per the germline V gene, CDR1 is DFQATT and CDR2 is SNEGSKA (reference sequence). Trimming cost V 1 base and J 6 bases; bases outside gene matches: 12. CDR3 DNA, as far as it was read: TGCAGTGCTAGAGCCGAGCCCGGTTGGACAGGGGATGGC. Translating it yields CSARAEPGWTGDG. In full, the CDR3 is CSARAEPGWTGDGYTF.

This clone is medium-sized within its sample. The read stops 3 residues short of the end of the CDR3; the missing end is completed from the germline J gene. The same CDR3 also results from other DNA sequences found in this sample. The rearrangement joins TRBV20-1 to TRBJ2-5; TRBD2 agrees at 8 bases. V was pared by 2 bases and J by 0 bases, with 8 bases of the junction left unmatched. Germline V gene sequence: CDR1 DFQATT, CDR2 SNEGSKA (reference sequence). This CDR3 region has 16 residues. The covered CDR3 bases are TGCAGTGCTAGAAGAGGTCTAGCGGGTAACCAAGAGACC. It specifies CSARRGLAGNQET. The CDR3 as a whole reads CSARRGLAGNQETQYF.

As regards this clone: The CDR3 extends 3 residues past the end of the read, so its final part is completed from the germline J gene. The rearrangement uses TRBV30 and TRBJ2-4; maybe TRBD1 (8 bases). The CDR3 totals 15 residues. Per germline, CDR1 GTSNPN and CDR2 SVGIG (reference sequence). CDR3 protein: CAWDRGGDSNYGQYF. CDR3 DNA (partial): TGTGCCTGGGACAGGGGAGGGGACTCTAACTATGGT. The full variable domain, in which reference TRBV30 and TRBJ2-4 provide the parts outside the CDR3, is SQTIHQWPATLVQPVGSPLSLECTVEGTSNPNLYWYRQAAGRGLQLLFYSVGIGQISSEVPQNLSASRPQDRQFILSSKKLLLSDSGFYLCAWDRGGDSNYGQYFGAGTRLSVL.

Ten or more counts support this clone. The CDR3 end lies 3 residues beyond the end of the read and is filled in from the germline J gene. The chain combines TRBV2 with TRBJ2-7, with D possibly being TRBD1 (5 bases). V was clipped by 3 bases and J by 3 bases, with 12 bases between them. This CDR3 region has 14 residues. Germline lookup yields CDR1 SNHLY and CDR2 FYNNEI. The CDR3 bases that were read are TGTGCCAGCAGTGACGCAGGGTCCGTCTACGAG. Its protein product is CASSDAGSVYE. The whole CDR3 is CASSDAGSVYEQYF.

Many counts were recorded for this clone. The read ends 3 residues shy of where the CDR3 ends; the end is completed using the germline J gene. This chain connects TRBV18 to TRBJ2-2; no clear D. Germline CDR1 KGHSH, CDR2 LQKENI. The CDR3 is made up of 15 amino acids. Trimming removed 6 bases at V and 1 base at J, with 12 bases between. The CDR3: CASSLQLVNTGELFF. Partial CDR3 DNA: TGTGCCAGCTCTTTACAGCTGGTGAACACCGGGGAG.

This clone occurred many times. The read halts 3 residues ahead of the CDR3 end, with the missing end drawn from the germline J gene. V gene TRBV19 combines with J gene TRBJ1-5; D is undetermined. The CDR3 contains 14 residues. In germline, CDR1 is LNHDA, CDR2 SQIVND (reference sequence). Trimming removed 10 bases from V and 0 bases from J, with 13 bases in between. Here the CDR3 reads CATAKTHSNQPQHF. The sequenced CDR3 bases are TGTGCCACCGCAAAGACACATAGCAATCAGCCC.

This clone was seen many times. The read gets to within 3 residues of the CDR3 end, and the germline J gene fills in the rest. The rearrangement joins TRBV7-8 to TRBJ2-3, with 11 bases fitting TRBD2. Per germline, CDR1 SGHVS and CDR2 FQNEAQ. The CDR3 consists of 16 residues. The trim removed 0 bases at V and 4 bases at J, leaving 3 bases unmatched. CDR3 residues: CASSLATSGMADTQYF. Partial CDR3 DNA: TGTGCCAGCAGCTTAGCGACTAGCGGGATGGCAGATACG.

This clone was counted at least ten times. The CDR3 region is CASSLSNRRSGETQYF. CDR3 bases read: TGTGCCAGCAGCTTGTCTAACAGAAGGTCGGGGGAGACC. The chain is built from TRBV5-4 and TRBJ2-5; possibly TRBD2 for D (5 bases). The CDR3 goes on 3 residues after the read ends, and that part is filled in from the germline J gene. Trimming stripped 1 base from V and 5 bases from J, with 18 bases between. Germline V gene data show CDR1 as SGHNT and CDR2 as YYREEE (reference sequence). The CDR3 loop spans 16 amino acids.

This clone was seen ten or more times. From the germline J gene comes the end of the CDR3, since the read stops 3 residues before it. The chain recombines TRBV5-1 with TRBJ2-3; 7 bases match TRBD1. This CDR3 contains 14 residues. V shed 4 bases and J 2 bases; nucleotides not matched to a gene: 4. CDR1 and CDR2 from the germline V gene are SGHRS and YFSETQ. The CDR3 loop is CASSPGQNTDTQYF. CDR3 bases read: TGCGCCAGCAGCCCGGGACAGAACACAGATACG. Supplemented by reference TRBV5-1 and TRBJ2-3, the full variable domain reads KAGVTQTPRYLIKTRGQQVTLSCSPISGHRSVSWYQQTPGQGLQFLFEYFSETQRNKGNFPGRFSGRQFSNSRSEMNVSTLELGDSALYLCASSPGQNTDTQYFGPGTRLTVL.

This clone was seen ten or more times. The read is 3 residues too short to cover the CDR3 end, so that end is filled in from the germline J gene. The chain carries TRBV7-9 and TRBJ2-3; 8 bases fit TRBD2. This CDR3 spans 11 amino acids. V gave up 8 bases and J gave up 6 bases; unmatched junction bases: 1. Per germline, CDR1 SEHNR and CDR2 FQNEAQ (reference sequence). The CDR3 reads CASSGGDTQYF. CDR3 DNA (partial): TGTGCCAGCTCGGGGGGGGATACG.

This clone was recorded at least ten times. The sequence runs out 3 residues before the end of the CDR3; the remainder is reconstructed from the germline J gene. The chain combines TRBV20-1 with TRBJ1-1; no reliable D call. CDR3 length: 15 amino acids. Germline CDR1 is DFQATT and CDR2 is SNEGSKA (reference sequence). V dropped 3 bases and J dropped 0 bases, with 14 bases sitting between them. The sequenced part of the CDR3 DNA is TGCAGTGCTAGGTCCCCCTTTCCTATGAACACTGAA. Residues: CSARSPFPMNTE. The whole CDR3 sequence is CSARSPFPMNTEAFF.

There are many counts of this clone. The DNA ends 3 residues before the CDR3 does, and the rest of the CDR3 is filled in from the germline J gene. V is TRBV29-1 and J is TRBJ2-5; no definite D call. This CDR3 is built from 14 residues. V lost 8 bases to trimming and J lost 2 bases, with 18 bases between them. Germline-derived CDR1 and CDR2 are SQVTM and ANQGSEA. The CDR3 DNA, read in part, is TGCAGCTTTTCTCCCGAGTACGGTCAAGAGACC. Its translation: CSFSPEYGQET. The full-length CDR3 reads as CSFSPEYGQETQYF. The full variable domain, in which reference TRBV29-1 and TRBJ2-5 provide the parts outside the CDR3, is SAVISQKPSRDICQRGTSLTIQCQVDSQVTMMFWYRQQPGQSLTLIATANQGSEATYESGFVIDKFPISRPNLTFSTLTVSNMSPEDSSIYLCSFSPEYGQETQYFGPGTRLLVL.

This clone was detected ten times or more. The read gets to within 3 residues of the CDR3 end, and the germline J gene fills in the rest. The chain recombines TRBV19 with TRBJ2-1, with 8 bases that match TRBD1. Losses at the gene ends were 0 bases for V and 5 bases for J; bases not matched to a gene: 6. CDR3 length equals 16 residues. Germline V gene data show CDR1 as LNHDA and CDR2 as SQIVND (reference sequence). The part of the CDR3 DNA that was read is TGTGCCAGTAGTATAGACGGACAGGGTTCCAACAATGAG. This encodes CASSIDGQGSNNE. The whole CDR3 protein is CASSIDGQGSNNEQFF.

This clone appeared a few times. Coverage ceases 3 residues before the CDR3 finishes, and the germline J gene fills in the end. V is TRBV7-9 and J is TRBJ2-5, with a tentative D call TRBD2 (6 bases). Germline CDR1 is SEHNR and CDR2 is FQNEAQ (reference sequence). V was shortened by 2 bases and J by 2 bases, with 12 bases between the two germline ends. CDR3 size: 15 residues. The CDR3: CASSLRDGGQETQYF. CDR3 bases read: TGTGCCAGCAGCTTAAGGGACGGGGGTCAAGAGACC.

This clone showed up just a few times. The CDR3 end is not reached by the read, which stops 3 residues before it; the germline J gene fills it in. The chain carries TRBV30 and TRBJ2-3; TRBD1 might be the D (5 bases). CDR3 size: 15 residues. Germline V lookup: CDR1 GTSNPN, CDR2 SVGIG (reference sequence). The CDR3 sequence: CAWSGTSLSNQPQYF. The CDR3 bases that were read are TGTGCCTGGAGTGGGACATCACTTAGTAATCAGCCG.

The sample holds many counts of this clone. The read terminates 3 residues before the CDR3 end, so the remaining end is supplied by the germline J gene. This chain joins TRBV5-1 and TRBJ2-1; possible D gene TRBD1, 5 bases. V shed 0 bases and J shed 3 bases, with 7 bases lying between them. The CDR3 is 14 residues long. Per germline, CDR1 SGHRS and CDR2 YFSETQ. CDR3 protein: CASSLEDNYNEQFF. The CDR3 DNA, read in part, is TGCGCCAGCAGCTTGGAGGACAACTACAATGAG.

This clone was seen at least ten times. The read gets to within 3 residues of the CDR3 end, and the germline J gene fills in the rest. This chain connects TRBV5-1 to TRBJ2-1; 14 bases map to TRBD2. Germline lookup yields CDR1 SGHRS and CDR2 YFSETQ. V gave up 4 bases and J gave up 2 bases; unmatched junction bases: 8. CDR3 length: 18 amino acids. CDR3 region: CASSRGTSGSGTYNEQFF. The covered CDR3 bases are TGCGCCAGCAGCCGGGGGACTAGCGGGAGCGGGACCTACAATGAG.

The table lists this clone with many counts. The read terminates 3 residues before the CDR3 end, so the remaining end is supplied by the germline J gene. The chain recombines TRBV7-9 with TRBJ1-6; tentative D call: TRBD1 (5 bases). Germline-derived CDR1 and CDR2 are SEHNR and FQNEAQ (reference sequence). The length of the CDR3 is 13 residues. The covered CDR3 bases are TGTGCCAGCAGCTCAGACCCAGGGAGCCCC. Amino acid sequence: CASSSDPGSP. The whole CDR3 reads CASSSDPGSPLHF.

This clone was counted many times. The read is 3 residues too short to cover the CDR3 end, so that end is filled in from the germline J gene. The chain joins TRBV18 to TRBJ2-1, with no clear D. The ends were cut back, 3 bases at V and 5 bases at J, with 17 bases in the middle. Germline values: CDR1 KGHSH, CDR2 LQKENI. This CDR3 spans 16 amino acids. The CDR3 loop reads CASSPYILLVDNEQFF. CDR3 DNA (partial): TGTGCCAGCTCACCTTATATACTCCTCGTGGACAATGAG.